This T cell receptor (beta chain) was recovered during a study of regulatory T cells in long-lasting Graves disease. Time point defined: persistent/refractory GD, antithyroid drugs over 5 years with positive TRAb. The TCR library used RNA extracted from PBMCs. From an endocrinology department in Xi'an, China, came the patients. The collection involved drawing approximately 9 milliliters of peripheral blood into EDTA tubes. This clonotype was seen many times. Its cognate antigen is unknown. Study findings and constraints: Persistent disease samples used TRBV28, TRBJ1-2 and TRBJ2-5 preferentially.

The authors built TCR beta libraries using iRepertoire HTBI primers and Arm-PCR of CDR3 regions. TCRdb reprocessed the multiplex PCR reads with MiXCR, giving one entry per CDR3 protein. The sample lists over 300,000 distinct CDR3 sequences, around 20% occurring once. The CDR3 contains 16 residues. V was trimmed by 3 bases and J by 7 bases, leaving 18 bases between them. From germline, CDR1 is MNHGY and CDR2 SVAAGI. This TCR was sampled from a female donor with Graves disease. The material was peripheral blood mononuclear cells (PBMCs), obtained when the disease was refractory, from a patient treated with antithyroid drugs. This sequence joins TRBV6-9 and TRBJ1-4; D perhaps matches TRBD1 (6 bases). CDR3 sequence: CASSYSNTGRFEKLFF. CDR3 sequence (DNA): TGTGCCAGCAGTTACTCGAACACAGGGAGGTTTGAAAAACTGTTTTTT.